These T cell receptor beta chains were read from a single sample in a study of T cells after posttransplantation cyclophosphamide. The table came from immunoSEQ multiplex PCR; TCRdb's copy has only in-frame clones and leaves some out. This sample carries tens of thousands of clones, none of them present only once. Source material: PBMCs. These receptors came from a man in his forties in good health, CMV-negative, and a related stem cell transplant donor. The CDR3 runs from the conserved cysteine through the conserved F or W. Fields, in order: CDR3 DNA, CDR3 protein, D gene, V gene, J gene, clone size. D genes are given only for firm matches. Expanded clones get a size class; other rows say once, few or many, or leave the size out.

DNA: TGTGCTAGCAGCTTAGTGGGGAGTAAAGAGACCCAGTACTTC
CDR3: CASSLVGSKETQYF
D: .
V: TRBV7-7
J: TRBJ2-5
size: many

DNA: TGTGCCAGCAGCTTCGTAGGCGGGAGTAACGGGGAGCTGTTTTTT
CDR3: CASSFVGGSNGELFF
D: TRBD2
V: TRBV7-3
J: TRBJ2-2
size: many

DNA: TGCGCCAGCAGCTGGGAGCGGTTCACCGGGGAGCTGTTTTTT
CDR3: CASSWERFTGELFF
D: .
V: TRBV5-1
J: TRBJ2-2
size: many

DNA: TGTGCCAGCAGCGCGGGACAGAGTTATGAAAAACTGTTTTTT
CDR3: CASSAGQSYEKLFF
D: TRBD1
V: TRBV5-6
J: TRBJ1-4
size: few

DNA: TGTGCCAGCAGCCAAGATTGGGGGGGGGCTAACACTGAAGCTTTCTTT
CDR3: CASSQDWGGANTEAFF
D: .
V: TRBV4-2
J: TRBJ1-1
size: many

DNA: TGTGCCAGCAGGACCGGAGCCGAGATTGTGGGTACCCAGTACTTC
CDR3: CASRTGAEIVGTQYF
D: .
V: TRBV6-1
J: TRBJ2-5
size: .

DNA: TGCGCCAGCAGCTTACGAGGAGATACTTACAATGAGCAGTTCTTC
CDR3: CASSLRGDTYNEQFF
D: .
V: TRBV5-1
J: TRBJ2-1
size: .

DNA: TGTGCCTGGAGTGTACTGCGATGGGTGTGGGGCGGCTCCTACGAGCAGTACTTC
CDR3: CAWSVLRWVWGGSYEQYF
D: .
V: TRBV30
J: TRBJ2-7
size: few

DNA: TGTGCCAGCAGTAAAACAGTCGACTATGGCTACACCTTC
CDR3: CASSKTVDYGYTF
D: .
V: TRBV6-5
J: TRBJ1-2
size: many

DNA: TGCAGCGTTCTTCTTTCCAGGGTCAGGACTGAAGCTTTCTTT
CDR3: CSVLLSRVRTEAFF
D: .
V: TRBV29-1
J: TRBJ1-1
size: many

DNA: TGTGCCACCAGCATGACATACAGGGGGGACGCCTACAATGAGCAGTTCTTC
CDR3: CATSMTYRGDAYNEQFF
D: TRBD1
V: TRBV15
J: TRBJ2-1
size: few

DNA: TGTGCCAGCAGCTTAGACGGGGGACCTATGAACACTGAAGCTTTCTTT
CDR3: CASSLDGGPMNTEAFF
D: .
V: TRBV7-2
J: TRBJ1-1
size: .

DNA: TGTGCCAGCCGATTAGACAGTTTAACTGAAGCTTTCTTT
CDR3: CASRLDSLTEAFF
D: .
V: TRBV6-4
J: TRBJ1-1
size: many

DNA: TGTGCCAGCAGCTTAGGGTCGGGCGGGATCTCCTACAATGAGCAGTTCTTC
CDR3: CASSLGSGGISYNEQFF
D: .
V: TRBV11-1
J: TRBJ2-1
size: many

DNA: TGCGCCAGCAGCCAACAATCCGGGACAGCCTACGAGCAGTACTTC
CDR3: CASSQQSGTAYEQYF
D: TRBD1
V: TRBV4-1
J: TRBJ2-7
size: few

DNA: TGTGCCAGCAGCTTCACGGGAGGAAGCAATGAGCAGTTCTTC
CDR3: CASSFTGGSNEQFF
D: TRBD2
V: TRBV11-2
J: TRBJ2-1
size: few

DNA: TGTGCCAGCAGTTACTCCGGGGGCACTGAAGCTTTCTTT
CDR3: CASSYSGGTEAFF
D: .
V: TRBV6-6
J: TRBJ1-1
size: many

DNA: TGTGCCAGCAGTTACGGGCTGACCTCTGGAAACACCATATATTTT
CDR3: CASSYGLTSGNTIYF
D: .
V: TRBV6-6
J: TRBJ1-3
size: many

DNA: TGTGCCAGCAGTTCCGCAAATTTAGCGGGAGGAAACATTCAGTACTTC
CDR3: CASSSANLAGGNIQYF
D: TRBD2
V: TRBV27
J: TRBJ2-4
size: few

DNA: TGTGCCAGCAGCGACTCCGGGACAGGGAACATTCAGTACTTC
CDR3: CASSDSGTGNIQYF
D: TRBD1
V: TRBV5-6
J: TRBJ2-4
size: many

DNA: TGTGCCAGCAGCGTAGTGGGGACACGCCCAGATCAGCCCCAGCATTTT
CDR3: CASSVVGTRPDQPQHF
D: .
V: TRBV9
J: TRBJ1-5
size: many

DNA: TGTGCCAGTAGTAACAGGGGGGACAGGGTAGCGAACACTGAAGCTTTCTTT
CDR3: CASSNRGDRVANTEAFF
D: TRBD1
V: TRBV19
J: TRBJ1-1
size: many

DNA: TGCGCCAGCAGCGGGACAGGGGGGAACACTGAAGCTTTCTTT
CDR3: CASSGTGGNTEAFF
D: TRBD1
V: TRBV5-1
J: TRBJ1-1
size: many

DNA: TGCGCCAGCAGCCAAGATCCAGCGGGAGTTCAAGAGACCCAGTACTTC
CDR3: CASSQDPAGVQETQYF
D: TRBD2
V: TRBV4-3
J: TRBJ2-5
size: many

DNA: TGTGCCAGCAGTCCAGGGGGCGTGAACACTGAAGCTTTCTTT
CDR3: CASSPGGVNTEAFF
D: TRBD1
V: TRBV2
J: TRBJ1-1
size: many

DNA: TGTGCCAGCAGCGTCGACGTCACAGGGTCGGGCTACACCTTC
CDR3: CASSVDVTGSGYTF
D: .
V: TRBV9
J: TRBJ1-2
size: few

DNA: TGTGCCAGCAGCCGGGACAGGGAAGATGGCTACACCTTC
CDR3: CASSRDREDGYTF
D: TRBD1
V: TRBV2
J: TRBJ1-2
size: .

DNA: TGTGCCACCAGTCGACAGGGGGGGAACACTGAAGCTTTCTTT
CDR3: CATSRQGGNTEAFF
D: TRBD1
V: TRBV15
J: TRBJ1-1
size: many

DNA: TGTGCCAGCAGGGGTGGGGGGACTAAATCCCTCCAGTACTTC
CDR3: CASRGGGTKSLQYF
D: TRBD2
V: TRBV6-6
J: TRBJ2-7
size: many

DNA: TGCGCCAGCAGCCTGGACTCCCCCTACAATGAGCAGTTCTTC
CDR3: CASSLDSPYNEQFF
D: .
V: TRBV5-1
J: TRBJ2-1
size: many

DNA: TGTGCCAGCAGTTTTGGGGGACAGGGAACCCTTAATTCACCCCTCCACTTT
CDR3: CASSFGGQGTLNSPLHF
D: TRBD1
V: TRBV27
J: TRBJ1-6
size: few

DNA: TGTGCCAGCAGCTTAGAGCGGGTATCTGAAGCTTTCTTT
CDR3: CASSLERVSEAFF
D: .
V: TRBV11-2
J: TRBJ1-1
size: many

DNA: TGTGCCAGCAGCCGTGGACAGGGCTACAATGAGCAGTTCTTC
CDR3: CASSRGQGYNEQFF
D: TRBD1
V: TRBV7-2
J: TRBJ2-1
size: many

DNA: TGCAGCGTCCAAGACAGGGTGAACACTGAAGCTTTCTTT
CDR3: CSVQDRVNTEAFF
D: TRBD1
V: TRBV29-1
J: TRBJ1-1
size: many

DNA: TGCGCCAGCAGCTTGGGACAGATCTCTGGAAACACCATATATTTT
CDR3: CASSLGQISGNTIYF
D: .
V: TRBV5-1
J: TRBJ1-3
size: many

DNA: TGTGCCAGCGCCCGGAGGCTCCTTGATGGCACCGGGGAGCTGTTTTTT
CDR3: CASARRLLDGTGELFF
D: .
V: TRBV2
J: TRBJ2-2
size: many

DNA: TGTGCCAGCAGCTTACAAAGCTCCGGTGAGCAGTTCTTC
CDR3: CASSLQSSGEQFF
D: .
V: TRBV7-2
J: TRBJ2-1
size: many

DNA: TGTGCCAGCAGCTTCGGTTTGAACACTGAAGCTTTCTTT
CDR3: CASSFGLNTEAFF
D: .
V: TRBV7-9
J: TRBJ1-1
size: many

DNA: TGTGCCAGTTTTCCCAAGCGGGGGCGCGGGACTGAAGCTTTCTTT
CDR3: CASFPKRGRGTEAFF
D: .
V: TRBV19
J: TRBJ1-1
size: many

DNA: TGTGCCAGCAGCCCGGGACAGGACGGCGTCCTGACTTTC
CDR3: CASSPGQDGVLTF
D: TRBD1
V: TRBV7-7
J: TRBJ2-6
size: many

DNA: TGTGCCAGCAGTGAACCTGTGACAGGAAAAGAGACCCAGTACTTC
CDR3: CASSEPVTGKETQYF
D: .
V: TRBV2
J: TRBJ2-5
size: many

DNA: TGTGCCAGCAGCTTAGGCCTAGCCGGCCATTATGAGCAGTTCTTC
CDR3: CASSLGLAGHYEQFF
D: .
V: TRBV7-9
J: TRBJ2-1
size: many

DNA: TGTGCCAGTAGTATAGGAGGAGCTAACTATGGCTACACCTTC
CDR3: CASSIGGANYGYTF
D: .
V: TRBV19
J: TRBJ1-2
size: many

DNA: TGTGCCAGCAGCTTAGCTAGCGGGGGCACAGATACGCAGTATTTT
CDR3: CASSLASGGTDTQYF
D: TRBD2
V: TRBV7-9
J: TRBJ2-3
size: .

DNA: TGTGCTATCAGTGGGCGTCAGGGGGAGACTGAAGCTTTCTTT
CDR3: CAISGRQGETEAFF
D: TRBD1
V: TRBV10-3
J: TRBJ1-1
size: .

DNA: TGTGCCAGCTCACTGCGGGGGGGCACAGATACGCAGTATTTT
CDR3: CASSLRGGTDTQYF
D: TRBD2
V: TRBV18
J: TRBJ2-3
size: many

DNA: TGTGCCAGCAGTTTAACAGGGACCAACTCCTACTATGGCTACACCTTC
CDR3: CASSLTGTNSYYGYTF
D: .
V: TRBV27
J: TRBJ1-2
size: many

DNA: TGTGCCAGCAGCAAAGGGGGCAGGTTCAGTTCGTATAATTCACCCCTCCACTTT
CDR3: CASSKGGRFSSYNSPLHF
D: .
V: TRBV21-1
J: TRBJ1-6
size: few

DNA: TGTGCTAGTGGCAGGAGGAACTCCTACAATGAGCAGTTCTTC
CDR3: CASGRRNSYNEQFF
D: .
V: TRBV12-5
J: TRBJ2-1
size: .

DNA: TGCGCCAGCAGCCGTGGCGAGGGGGAAGGGAGCAATCAGCCCCAGCATTTT
CDR3: CASSRGEGEGSNQPQHF
D: .
V: TRBV4-1
J: TRBJ1-5
size: many

DNA: TGTGCCAGCTCCCGTGGACTACTAGCGGGAGGTTTCACAGATACGCAGTATTTT
CDR3: CASSRGLLAGGFTDTQYF
D: TRBD2
V: TRBV9
J: TRBJ2-3
size: few

DNA: TGCGCCAGCAGCTTGGACTGGGCAGGGGTTGAAAAACTGTTTTTT
CDR3: CASSLDWAGVEKLFF
D: .
V: TRBV5-1
J: TRBJ1-4
size: many

DNA: TGTGCCAGCAGCCGAAGGACAGGGCCTAAGGACACCGGGGAGCTGTTTTTT
CDR3: CASSRRTGPKDTGELFF
D: TRBD1
V: TRBV5-6
J: TRBJ2-2
size: many

DNA: TGTGCCAGCAGCTCCCCGGGCACAGATACGCAGTATTTT
CDR3: CASSSPGTDTQYF
D: .
V: TRBV11-3
J: TRBJ2-3
size: many

DNA: TGTGCCAGCAACCCGACAGGCCTCCAAGAGACCCAGTACTTC
CDR3: CASNPTGLQETQYF
D: .
V: TRBV6-1
J: TRBJ2-5
size: many

DNA: TGTGCCAGCTCACCAGGGCAGGTCCTCGAGCAGTACTTC
CDR3: CASSPGQVLEQYF
D: .
V: TRBV18
J: TRBJ2-7
size: many

DNA: TGCGCCAGCAGCCCCGCGGGGGTCGCCTACGAGCAGTACTTC
CDR3: CASSPAGVAYEQYF
D: TRBD2
V: TRBV5-1
J: TRBJ2-7
size: many